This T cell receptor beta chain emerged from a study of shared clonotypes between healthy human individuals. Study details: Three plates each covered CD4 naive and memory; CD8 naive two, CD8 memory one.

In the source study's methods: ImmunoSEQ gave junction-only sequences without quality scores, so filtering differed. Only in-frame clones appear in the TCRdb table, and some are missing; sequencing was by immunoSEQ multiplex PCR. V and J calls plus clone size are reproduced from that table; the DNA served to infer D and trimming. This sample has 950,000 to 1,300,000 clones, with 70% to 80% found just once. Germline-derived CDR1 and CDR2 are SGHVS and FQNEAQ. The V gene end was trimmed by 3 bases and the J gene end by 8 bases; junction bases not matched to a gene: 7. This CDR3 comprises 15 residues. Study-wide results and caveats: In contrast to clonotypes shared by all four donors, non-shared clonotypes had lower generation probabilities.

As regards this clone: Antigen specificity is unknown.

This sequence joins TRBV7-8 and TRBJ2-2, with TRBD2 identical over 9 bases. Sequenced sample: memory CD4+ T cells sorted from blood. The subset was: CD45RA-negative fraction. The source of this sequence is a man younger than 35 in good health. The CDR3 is CASSFSGGPPGELFF. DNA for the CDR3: TGTGCCAGCAGCTTTAGCGGGGGCCCCCCGGGGGAGCTGTTTTTT.